A single sample gave rise to the 8 T cell receptor beta chains below, sequenced in a study of T-cell reconstitution after alpha-beta-depleted transplantation in children. TCRbeta library preparation incorporated unique molecular identifiers. MiXCR, applied by TCRdb to the PCR reads, yields one record per CDR3 protein. The table includes 400,000 to 450,000 distinct CDR3 sequences, 43% detected once. Material: PBMCs, obtained before TCRalphabeta/CD19-depleted stem cell transplant. The receptors here all came from a girl aged 2 to 9 with aplastic anemia, due to receive a stem cell transplant.

This clonotype has more than one count but fewer than ten. This sequence joins TRBV20-1 and TRBJ2-7; 7 bases line up with TRBD1. This CDR3 is built from 12 residues. Per germline, CDR1 DFQATT and CDR2 SNEGSKA (reference sequence). The CDR3 protein is CSTRDSSYEQYF. The CDR3 nucleotides read TGCAGCACCAGGGACAGCTCCTACGAGCAGTACTTC.

The V call is TRBV10-3, the J call TRBJ1-2; D possibly corresponds to TRBD1 (5 bases). V was trimmed by 0 bases and J by 3 bases, leaving 17 bases between them. The CDR3 has 17 amino acids. From germline, CDR1 is ENHRY and CDR2 SYGVKD. In DNA form, the CDR3 reads TGTGCCATCAGTGAGTCGTTTGTGGGGACCCCGGACTATGGCTACACCTTC. Its translation: CAISESFVGTPDYGYTF.

This rearrangement joins TRBV7-6 to TRBJ2-5; D unclear. Trimming cost V 3 bases and J 5 bases, with 7 bases left between them. CDR1 and CDR2 (germline): SGHVS, FNYEAQ. The CDR3 is made up of 12 amino acids. The DNA of the CDR3 is TGTGCCAGCAGCTTGCACACGGAGACCCAGTACTTC. Translating it yields CASSLHTETQYF. The whole variable domain, filled in from reference TRBV7-6 and TRBJ2-5, reads GAGVSQSPRYKVTKRGQDVALRCDPISGHVSLYWYRQALGQGPEFLTYFNYEAQQDKSGLPNDRFSAERPEGSISTLTIQRTEQRDSAMYRCASSLHTETQYFGPGTRLLVL.

This clonotype came up many times. The chain employs TRBV7-3 and TRBJ2-3, with TRBD2 as a possible D gene (7 bases). Germline CDR1 reads SGHTA; CDR2 reads FQGTGA. This CDR3 spans 16 amino acids. V was pared by 5 bases and J by 5 bases, with 20 bases between. The CDR3 here is CASSPIASGGRDTQYF. CDR3 in DNA: TGTGCCAGCAGCCCAATAGCTTCCGGGGGGCGAGATACGCAGTATTTT.

The V gene is TRBV20-1, the J gene TRBJ2-7; 9 positions match TRBD1. Germline CDR1 DFQATT, CDR2 SNEGSKA (reference sequence). The CDR3 runs 14 residues. J lost 2 bases, V lost 1 base, and 3 bases had no gene match. CDR3 sequence (DNA): TGCAGTGCTAGAGGAGACAGGGGGGCCTACGAGCAGTACTTC. Protein product: CSARGDRGAYEQYF.

The CDR3 DNA is TGTGCCAGCACCTACGCGGGCCGGCAGTACTTC. Amino acid sequence: CASTYAGRQYF. The genes are TRBV6-5 and TRBJ2-7; TRBD2 is a possible D gene (5 bases). The germline V gene has CDR1 MNHEY and CDR2 SVGAGI. This CDR3 has 11 residues. V was pared by 7 bases and J by 9 bases, with 13 bases between.

V gene TRBV20-1 combines with J gene TRBJ2-7; 7 bases align to TRBD1. The germline CDR1 and CDR2 sequences are DFQATT and SNEGSKA (reference sequence). This CDR3 is built from 14 residues. Trimming removed 6 bases from V and 6 bases from J; junction bases left unmatched: 14. The CDR3 bases are TGCAGTGCGCTTTCGGACAGGAGAACTGGCGAGCAGTACTTC. This translates into CSALSDRRTGEQYF.

About this clonotype: One base away lies a much larger clone, so this may be a sequencing read error. V usage is TRBV5-5 and J usage is TRBJ2-5; no reliable D call. The CDR3 has 12 residues. Germline V gene lookup returns CDR1 SGHKS and CDR2 YYEKEE (reference sequence). For the CDR3, the DNA is TGTGCCGGCAGCTTAGAGGAAGAGACCCAGTACTTC. Its protein product is CAGSLEEETQYF.